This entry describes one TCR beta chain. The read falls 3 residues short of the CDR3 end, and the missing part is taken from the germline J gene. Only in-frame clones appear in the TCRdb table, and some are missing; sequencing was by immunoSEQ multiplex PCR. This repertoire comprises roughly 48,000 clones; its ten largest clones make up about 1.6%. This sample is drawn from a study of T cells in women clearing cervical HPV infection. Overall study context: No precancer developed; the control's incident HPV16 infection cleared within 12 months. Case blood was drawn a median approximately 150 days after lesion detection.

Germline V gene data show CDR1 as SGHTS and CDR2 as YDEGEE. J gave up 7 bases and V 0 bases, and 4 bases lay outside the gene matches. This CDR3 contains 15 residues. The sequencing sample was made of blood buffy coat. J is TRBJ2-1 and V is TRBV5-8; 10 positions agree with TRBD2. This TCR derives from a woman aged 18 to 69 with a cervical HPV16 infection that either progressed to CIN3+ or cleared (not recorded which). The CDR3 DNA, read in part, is TGTGCCAGCAGCTTGGAGCCAGCGGGAGGGAATGAG. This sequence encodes CASSLEPAGGNE. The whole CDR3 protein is CASSLEPAGGNEQFF. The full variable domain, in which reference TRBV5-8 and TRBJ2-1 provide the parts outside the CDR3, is EAGVTQSPTHLIKTRGQQATLRCSPISGHTSVYWYQQALGLGLQFLLWYDEGEERNRGNFPPRFSGRQFPNYSSELNVNALELEDSALYLCASSLEPAGGNEQFFGPGTRLTVL.